This entry describes one T cell receptor beta chain. The data were taken from a study of blood T cell repertoires in COVID-19. Overall study context: Acute-phase and convalescent COVID-19 samples originated in the United States, Italy and Spain. T cells, B-cell-depleted T cells, or PBMCs provided the cDNA or gDNA that served as material.

In the study's own analysis: Reference gene primer amplification gave estimated nucleated cell counts. This table comes from immunoSEQ multiplex PCR, and its TCRdb copy is limited to in-frame clones, with some not included. The V and J calls and clone size come from that table; D and trimming were worked out from the DNA. The table shows about 270,000 clones, with approximately 90% occurring only once. Recovered status in Cohort 3 required two negative PCRs, clearance, or symptom resolution. The CDR3 totals 15 residues. Germline CDR1 is MDHEN and CDR2 is SYDVKM. V shed 0 bases and J shed 6 bases, with 12 bases lying between them.

The V call is TRBV28, the J call TRBJ2-1; D perhaps matches TRBD1 (5 bases). This TCR derives from a woman aged 45-59 years who had recovered from COVID-19. The sample was PBMCs or T cells enriched from blood (not recorded which). CDR3: CASSLWQGSFNEQFF. The CDR3 region has the DNA TGTGCCAGCAGTTTATGGCAGGGTTCGTTCAATGAGCAGTTCTTC.